Here is one TCR beta chain with its context. No antigen is known for it. This sample was taken from a study of a mutant IDH1 vaccine in newly diagnosed glioma. Study overall: Of the patients given treatment, about 62% were male and roughly 38% were female, and a mean age of about 44 years was recorded. Those enrolled had earlier been treated with radiotherapy, temozolomide, or both, mostly both. Study conclusions and caveats: The vaccine induced immune responses, and these occurred in around 93% of patients.

This sample's time point: week 23, last vaccination. The study gave 300 ug of mutant IDH1 20-mer peptide per vaccine dose, with topical imiquimod. Profiled with immunoSEQ multiplex PCR; TCRdb holds only in-frame clones, not every one. The repertoire holds 82,000 or so clones, with over 75% as singletons. The sequence was collected from a man in his thirties or forties with glioma. Some clones in this sample may be carry-over from other donors' samples. Here the sequenced sample was PBMCs, taken from a glioma patient whose treatment included an IDH1 peptide vaccine.

This CDR3 is CASSQTRSTTDTQYF. For the CDR3, the DNA is TGTGCCAGCAGCCAAACGCGGTCGACCACAGATACGCAGTATTTT. This chain connects TRBV4-2 to TRBJ2-3, with D unresolved. CDR1 and CDR2 (germline): LGHNA, YNFKEQ. The CDR3 is made up of 15 amino acids. The ends were cut back, 2 bases at V and 2 bases at J, with 11 bases in the middle.